The 13 T cell receptor beta chains presented below share a single source sample, sequenced in a study of shared clonotypes between healthy human individuals. Cells designated naive CD8 were CD45RO-negative and were positively selected for CCR7, with terminally differentiated effector memory CD45RA+ cells excluded. TCRdb's copy holds only in-frame clones and misses some; the assay was immunoSEQ multiplex PCR. The data hold under 850,000 clones, with roughly 92% observed a single time. The sample was naive CD8+ T cells sorted from blood. These receptors came from a man aged 25 to 40 in good health.

The genes are TRBV11-2 and TRBJ2-1; 10 bases line up with TRBD2. J was trimmed by 5 bases and V by 6 bases; bases with no gene match: 13. The CDR3 has 17 amino acids. Germline V CDR1 and CDR2: SGHAT, FQNNGV. CDR3 sequence (DNA): TGTGCCAGCAGTACCCTCCCGGGACTAGCGAACCACAATGAGCAGTTCTTC. It encodes CASSTLPGLANHNEQFF.

The chain links TRBV28 to TRBJ2-1; D is perhaps TRBD2 (7 bases). The CDR3 loop spans 16 amino acids. Between the trimmed V and J ends, which lost 2 bases and 5 bases, there was a span of 16 bases. In germline, CDR1 is MDHEN, CDR2 SYDVKM. This chain's CDR3 is CASSLILGGQNNEQFF. CDR3 nucleotides: TGTGCCAGCAGTTTAATTTTGGGGGGGCAAAACAATGAGCAGTTCTTC.

This CDR3 is CASSSSQGNGYTF. CDR3 in DNA: TGTGCCAGCAGTTCCTCACAGGGGAATGGCTACACCTTC. V is TRBV27 and J is TRBJ1-2, with 7 bases lining up with TRBD1. The germline V gene encodes CDR1 MNHEY and CDR2 SMNVEV (reference sequence). V gave up 4 bases and J gave up 6 bases; unmatched junction bases: 5. CDR3 length: 13 amino acids.

This chain connects TRBV9 to TRBJ2-7, with 11 bases fitting TRBD1. The trim removed 6 bases at V and 3 bases at J, leaving 8 bases unmatched. There are 15 residues in the CDR3. Germline CDR1 and CDR2: SGDLS and YYNGEE. The CDR3 loop is CASNVDGTGGYEQYF. DNA for the CDR3: TGTGCCAGCAACGTCGACGGGACAGGGGGCTACGAGCAGTACTTC.

A note on this clone: This specimen includes other DNA sequences encoding the same CDR3. This chain links TRBV5-4 with TRBJ2-3, with 7 bases matching TRBD2. The V and J ends lost 2 bases and 3 bases, in that order; junction bases with no gene match: 3. From germline, CDR1 is SGHNT and CDR2 YYREEE (reference sequence). The CDR3 totals 14 residues. CDR3 DNA: TGTGCCAGCAGCTTTAGCGGGTCTACAGATACGCAGTATTTT. This sequence encodes CASSFSGSTDTQYF.

This clone was counted once. In DNA, the CDR3 is TGTGCCAGCAACGGACAGGGTTGGGGCGAGCAGTACTTC. Translating gives CASNGQGWGEQYF. This chain uses TRBV11-2 with TRBJ2-7, with 8 positions matching TRBD1. Germline assignment: CDR1 SGHAT and CDR2 FQNNGV. V gave up 7 bases and J gave up 6 bases; unmatched junction bases: 8. This CDR3 spans 13 amino acids.

The rearrangement links TRBV30 to TRBJ1-4; no definite D call. CDR3 length: 15 residues. V gave up 0 bases and J gave up 7 bases, with 15 bases separating them. Germline CDR1 is GTSNPN and CDR2 is SVGIG (reference sequence). CDR3 amino acids: CAWSVMRFDGEKLFF. DNA for the CDR3: TGTGCCTGGAGTGTAATGCGGTTTGATGGTGAAAAACTGTTTTTT. Combining the CDR3 with reference TRBV30 and TRBJ1-4 gives the whole variable domain SQTIHQWPATLVQPVGSPLSLECTVEGTSNPNLYWYRQAAGRGLQLLFYSVGIGQISSEVPQNLSASRPQDRQFILSSKKLLLSDSGFYLCAWSVMRFDGEKLFFGSGTQLSVL.

The chain combines TRBV29-1 with TRBJ2-1; maybe TRBD1 (5 bases). Germline assignment: CDR1 SQVTM and CDR2 ANQGSEA. This CDR3 has 15 residues. V was trimmed by 0 bases and J by 4 bases, leaving 13 bases between them. The CDR3: CSVEDVGVPYNEQFF. The CDR3, as DNA: TGCAGCGTTGAAGATGTAGGGGTTCCTTACAATGAGCAGTTCTTC.

V gene TRBV18 combines with J gene TRBJ2-7; D perhaps matches TRBD2 (5 bases). The V end lost 3 bases, the J end lost 4 bases, and 10 bases lay between the germline ends. Germline-derived CDR1 and CDR2 are KGHSH and LQKENI. This CDR3 region has 13 residues. The CDR3 nucleotides read TGTGCCAGCTCACCTCTGGACTTTTACGAGCAGTACTTC. Its translation: CASSPLDFYEQYF.

The CDR3 nucleotides read TGTGCCAGCAGCTTACCCATAGCGGGGGGCACAGATACGCAGTATTTT. This translates into CASSLPIAGGTDTQYF. The V gene is TRBV7-6, the J gene TRBJ2-3; 9 nucleotides align to TRBD2. Per the germline V gene, CDR1 is SGHVS and CDR2 is FNYEAQ. Germline trimming cut 2 bases from V and 1 base from J; bases unmatched to any gene: 4. The CDR3 loop spans 16 amino acids.

This sequence joins TRBV25-1 and TRBJ2-7; D is perhaps TRBD1 (6 bases). The V end lost 3 bases, the J end lost 3 bases, and 18 bases lay between the germline ends. CDR1 and CDR2 from the germline V gene are MGHDK and SYGVNS. This CDR3 contains 16 residues. DNA for the CDR3: TGTGCCAGCAGTGATCCCCGAGGGGGAAAGGGCTACGAGCAGTACTTC. Protein: CASSDPRGGKGYEQYF.

The J gene is TRBJ2-7, the V gene TRBV10-1; 8 nucleotides align to TRBD2. The CDR3 has 9 residues. The V gene end was trimmed by 11 bases and the J gene end by 7 bases; junction bases not matched to a gene: 1. Germline V gene data show CDR1 as WNHNN and CDR2 as SYGVQD (reference sequence). The CDR3 spells CAEREEQYF. The CDR3 DNA is TGCGCCGAGCGGGAGGAGCAGTACTTC.

This chain uses TRBV5-5 with TRBJ2-7; D may be TRBD1 (6 bases). In germline, CDR1 is SGHKS, CDR2 YYEKEE (reference sequence). The CDR3 is made up of 17 amino acids. Trimming removed 0 bases at V and 3 bases at J, with 19 bases between. Written as DNA, the CDR3 is TGTGCCAGCAGCTTGGGAAGCACCGGGACACCGGTCTACGAGCAGTACTTC. This gives the protein CASSLGSTGTPVYEQYF.